This T cell receptor (beta chain) was observed in a study of response to subunit inactivated influenza vaccine. General study points: Only a handful of new T cells, the authors suggested, are recruited with each seasonal influenza vaccination.

TCRdb re-called the RT-PCR reads with MiXCR, one entry per CDR3 protein. The repertoire has fewer than 750,000 distinct CDR3 sequences, 14% of them found once; the top ten carry over 8.5%. This clonotype has a count of ten or more. Its antigen remains unknown. The receptor comes from a man aged 45-65 years who received an inactivated influenza vaccine. The material sequenced was PBMCs from blood, taken about 12 days after vaccination.

The CDR3 DNA sequence: TGTGCCAGCAGTACTAGCGACTCCTACGAGCAGTACTTC. Encoded protein: CASSTSDSYEQYF. This chain uses TRBV6-5 with TRBJ2-7; 7 bases line up with TRBD2. Germline assignment: CDR1 MNHEY and CDR2 SVGAGI. The length of the CDR3 is 13 residues. J was trimmed by 0 bases and V by 5 bases; bases with no gene match: 1.